This TCR beta chain originates from a study of blood T cell repertoires in COVID-19. Between the trimmed V and J ends, which lost 2 bases and 5 bases, there was a span of 13 bases. Germline CDR1 SGHRS, CDR2 YFSETQ. The CDR3 contains 14 residues. Assay used: immunoSEQ multiplex PCR; TCRdb lists only in-frame clones, some missing. The table has about 520,000 clones, 70% to 90% seen once; the top ten hold about 3%. The receptor comes from a human donor in a cohort sampled during active COVID-19. The chain joins TRBV5-1 to TRBJ2-5; D perhaps matches TRBD1 (5 bases). The sequenced sample consisted of peripheral blood. This CDR3 reads CASSFTGSEETQYF. In DNA form, the CDR3 reads TGCGCCAGCAGCTTTACAGGTTCTGAGGAGACCCAGTACTTC.